The 20 T cell receptor beta chains below come from one sample, sequenced in a study of shared clonotypes between healthy human individuals. Only in-frame clones appear in the TCRdb table, and some are missing; sequencing was by immunoSEQ multiplex PCR. In the table there are roughly 2.4 million clones, more than 90% of which are singletons. The sequencing sample was made of naive CD4+ T cells sorted from blood. Subset meaning: CD45RA+ positively selected. These receptors originate from a man younger than 30 in good health.

The chain is built from TRBV2 and TRBJ1-4; no definite D call. Trimming removed 1 base from V and 7 bases from J, with 10 bases in between. CDR1 SNHLY and CDR2 FYNNEI come from the germline V gene. The CDR3 totals 14 residues. Here the CDR3 DNA reads TGTGCCAGCAGTGAAGGGAAGAGAAGTGAAAAACTGTTTTTT. It encodes CASSEGKRSEKLFF.

The chain uses TRBV27 and TRBJ2-2; TRBD1 agrees at 7 bases. The CDR3 covers 16 residues. Germline V CDR1 and CDR2: MNHEY, SMNVEV (reference sequence). The junction had 6 bases not matched to a gene; V was cut back by 5 bases and J by 0 bases. The CDR3 protein is CASSPRQGTNTGELFF. CDR3 nucleotide sequence: TGTGCCAGCAGTCCCCGACAGGGAACGAACACCGGGGAGCTGTTTTTT.

The rearrangement uses TRBV6-6 and TRBJ2-3; TRBD1 aligns across 10 bases. Germline values: CDR1 MNHNY, CDR2 SVGAGI (reference sequence). The CDR3 covers 15 residues. V gave up 7 bases and J gave up 4 bases; unmatched junction bases: 8. CDR3 amino acids: CASIYGQGGPDTQYF. CDR3 bases: TGTGCCAGCATCTACGGACAGGGGGGGCCAGATACGCAGTATTTT.

The rearrangement links TRBV2 to TRBJ2-5; TRBD1 or TRBD2 may be the D gene (5 bases each). The CDR3 totals 13 residues. The germline V gene has CDR1 SNHLY and CDR2 FYNNEI. V dropped 1 base and J dropped 7 bases, with 10 bases sitting between them. In DNA form, the CDR3 reads TGTGCCAGCAGTGAAGAAATGGGGGTGACCCAGTACTTC. Amino acid sequence: CASSEEMGVTQYF.

The rearrangement links TRBV14 to TRBJ2-3, with D maybe TRBD1 (6 bases). The CDR3 has 14 residues. Between the trimmed V and J ends, which lost 3 bases and 1 base, there was a span of 8 bases. Germline lookup yields CDR1 SGHDN and CDR2 FVKESK. The CDR3 reads CASSHRQGTDTQYF. The CDR3 region has the DNA TGTGCCAGCAGCCATCGACAGGGCACAGATACGCAGTATTTT.

Only one count was recorded for this clone. The V call is TRBV2, the J call TRBJ1-1, with D perhaps matching TRBD1 (6 bases). CDR3 length: 13 amino acids. The V end lost 6 bases, the J end lost 4 bases, and 12 bases lay between the germline ends. Germline assignment: CDR1 SNHLY and CDR2 FYNNEI. The CDR3 coding sequence is TGTGCCAGCAGAGATACAGGGTCCACTGAAGCTTTCTTT. Protein: CASRDTGSTEAFF.

V is TRBV30 and J is TRBJ2-7; D may match TRBD1 or TRBD2 (5 bases each). From germline, CDR1 is GTSNPN and CDR2 SVGIG (reference sequence). CDR3 length: 13 amino acids. Trimming shortened V by 1 base and J by 13 bases, and 20 bases separated the two germline ends. CDR3 DNA: TGTGCCTGGAGTGGGCCAGGGACCCCCTTACGCTACTTC. It translates to CAWSGPGTPLRYF.

The rearrangement joins TRBV11-2 to TRBJ2-1; the D is unclear. The CDR3 consists of 15 residues. Per the germline V gene, CDR1 is SGHAT and CDR2 is FQNNGV. The V end was cut by 1 base, the J end by 0 bases, with 7 bases between. In DNA form, the CDR3 reads TGTGCCAGCAGCTTAGTGGAGTTCTCCTACAATGAGCAGTTCTTC. Translation: CASSLVEFSYNEQFF.

This sequence joins TRBV7-8 and TRBJ1-4; no firm D call. Germline V gene data show CDR1 as SGHVS and CDR2 as FQNEAQ. The ends were cut back, 6 bases at V and 3 bases at J, with 17 bases in the middle. The CDR3 is 16 residues long. The CDR3 bases are TGTGCCAGCAGTTTCACGGGGAGTACCGCTAATGAAAAACTGTTTTTT. It encodes CASSFTGSTANEKLFF. Using reference TRBV7-8 and TRBJ1-4 for the parts outside the CDR3, the full variable domain is GAGVSQSPRYKVAKRGQDVALRCDPISGHVSLFWYQQALGQGPEFLTYFQNEAQLDKSGLPSDRFFAERPEGSVSTLKIQRTQQEDSAVYLCASSFTGSTANEKLFFGSGTQLSVL.

In its sample, this clone was seen a few times. The CDR3: CASSQTSGSYEQYF. CDR3 coding DNA: TGTGCCAGCTCGCAGACTAGCGGGAGCTACGAGCAGTACTTC. The chain is built from TRBV18 and TRBJ2-7; TRBD2 aligns across 12 bases. Losses at the gene ends were 6 bases for V and 3 bases for J; bases not matched to a gene: 3. The CDR3 has 14 amino acids. Germline loops: CDR1 KGHSH, CDR2 LQKENI.

This chain uses TRBV27 with TRBJ1-5; no reliable D call. The CDR3 extends over 14 amino acids. The germline CDR1 and CDR2 sequences are MNHEY and SMNVEV (reference sequence). The germline V and J ends were trimmed by 10 bases and 3 bases, with 16 bases remaining between them. The CDR3 sequence: CATRQGGSNQPQHF. The CDR3 nucleotides read TGTGCCACCCGCCAAGGAGGGTCCAATCAGCCCCAGCATTTT.

The J gene is TRBJ1-5, the V gene TRBV7-2; D gene ambiguous. This CDR3 is 14 amino acids long. Germline assignment: CDR1 SGHTA and CDR2 FQGNSA. V shed 6 bases and J shed 2 bases, with 11 bases lying between them. CDR3 in DNA: TGTGCCAGCAGACCCGCGCCTGGCAATCAGCCCCAGCATTTT. Its translation: CASRPAPGNQPQHF.

The V gene is TRBV5-6, the J gene TRBJ1-3; no definite D call. This CDR3 comprises 13 residues. Germline V gives CDR1 SGHDT, CDR2 YYEEEE. V lost 5 bases and J 4 bases, leaving 10 bases between the germline ends. The CDR3 DNA is TGTGCCAGCAGTCCGGCAGAAGGAAACACCATATATTTT. Residues: CASSPAEGNTIYF.

This rearrangement joins TRBV6-1 to TRBJ2-7; D is unresolved. V was trimmed by 4 bases and J by 7 bases, leaving 11 bases between them. From germline, CDR1 is MNHNS and CDR2 SASEGT. CDR3 size: 12 residues. The CDR3 loop is CASSAQPQEQYF. The CDR3 bases are TGTGCCAGCAGTGCCCAACCTCAGGAGCAGTACTTC.

The chain has TRBV7-2 and TRBJ2-2; D is ambiguous. The CDR3 has 15 amino acids. Trimming removed 5 bases at V and 4 bases at J, with 14 bases between. Per germline, CDR1 SGHTA and CDR2 FQGNSA. The CDR3 region is CASSLPVLITGELFF. The DNA for the CDR3 is TGTGCCAGCAGCCTCCCAGTGCTAATCACCGGGGAGCTGTTTTTT.

The chain links TRBV2 to TRBJ2-5, with unresolved D. The CDR3 length is 13 residues. Germline V gene data show CDR1 as SNHLY and CDR2 as FYNNEI. Trimming pared 8 bases from V and 1 base from J, leaving 11 bases between. The CDR3 DNA follows: TGTGCCAGCGGGCGATTCCCCCAAGAGACCCAGTACTTC. Its translation is CASGRFPQETQYF.

In this sample, this clone turned up once. The genes are TRBV30 and TRBJ1-1, with unresolved D. V gave up 3 bases and J gave up 10 bases, with 15 bases separating them. CDR1 and CDR2 from the germline V gene are GTSNPN and SVGIG (reference sequence). The CDR3 consists of 12 residues. DNA of the CDR3: TGTGCCTGGAGCCTGCTTCGCGTGGGAGCTTTCTTT. This codes for CAWSLLRVGAFF.

The chain joins TRBV6-5 to TRBJ1-2; D is unresolved. Germline CDR1 is MNHEY and CDR2 is SVGAGI. The CDR3 runs to 15 residues. The V end lost 2 bases, the J end lost 4 bases, and 14 bases lay between the germline ends. CDR3 region: CASSYVVESFYGYTF. DNA of the CDR3: TGTGCCAGCAGTTACGTGGTAGAGTCTTTCTATGGCTACACCTTC.

The chain has TRBV9 and TRBJ2-2, with TRBD1 matching over 8 bases. The CDR3 contains 16 residues. Trimming removed 3 bases from V and 0 bases from J; junction bases left unmatched: 4. Germline CDR1 reads SGDLS; CDR2 reads YYNGEE. This CDR3 is CASSAPGQANTGELFF. The CDR3 coding sequence is TGTGCCAGCAGCGCCCCGGGACAGGCGAACACCGGGGAGCTGTTTTTT.

The chain has TRBV5-1 and TRBJ2-6; no definite D call. This CDR3 has 15 amino acids. Germline loops: CDR1 SGHRS, CDR2 YFSETQ. Trimming took 4 bases from V and 0 from J, leaving 8 bases between them. The CDR3 coding sequence is TGCGCCAGCAGCCCGATTGTCTCTGGGGCCAACGTCCTGACTTTC. This gives the protein CASSPIVSGANVLTF.